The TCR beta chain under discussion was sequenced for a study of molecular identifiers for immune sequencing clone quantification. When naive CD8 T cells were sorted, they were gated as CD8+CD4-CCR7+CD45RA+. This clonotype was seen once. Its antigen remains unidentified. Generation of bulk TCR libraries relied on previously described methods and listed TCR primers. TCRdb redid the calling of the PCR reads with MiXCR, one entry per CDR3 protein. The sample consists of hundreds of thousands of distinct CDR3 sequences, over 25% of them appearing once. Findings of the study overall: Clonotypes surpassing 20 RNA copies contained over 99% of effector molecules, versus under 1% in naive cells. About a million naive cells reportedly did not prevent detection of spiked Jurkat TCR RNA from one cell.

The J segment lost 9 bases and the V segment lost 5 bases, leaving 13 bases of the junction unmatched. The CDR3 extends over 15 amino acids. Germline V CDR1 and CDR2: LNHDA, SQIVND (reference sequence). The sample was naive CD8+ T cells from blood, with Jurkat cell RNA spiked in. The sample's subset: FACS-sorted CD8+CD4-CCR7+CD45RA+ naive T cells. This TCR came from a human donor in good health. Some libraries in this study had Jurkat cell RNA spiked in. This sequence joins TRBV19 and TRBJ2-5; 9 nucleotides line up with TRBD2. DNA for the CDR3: TGTGCCAGTAGTGATAGCGGGAGTCTCAGTGAGGCCCAGTACTTC. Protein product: CASSDSGSLSEAQYF. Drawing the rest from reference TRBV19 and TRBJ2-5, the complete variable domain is DGGITQSPKYLFRKEGQNVTLSCEQNLNHDAMYWYRQDPGQGLRLIYYSQIVNDFQKGDIAEGYSVSREKKESFPLTVTSAQKNPTAFYLCASSDSGSLSEAQYFGPGTRLLVL.